The 27 T cell receptor beta chains below come from one sample, sequenced in a study of blood T cell repertoires in COVID-19. Profiled with immunoSEQ multiplex PCR; TCRdb holds only in-frame clones, not every one. The sample lists 65,000 to 90,000 clones; around 80% were seen once. The sample taken for sequencing was peripheral blood. Receptor source: a man between 60 and 75 years old with active or convalescent COVID-19.

The chain has TRBV30 and TRBJ2-7, with a possible D match to TRBD1 (6 bases). Germline-derived CDR1 and CDR2 are GTSNPN and SVGIG (reference sequence). Trimming cost V 0 bases and J 0 bases, with 9 bases left between them. The length of the CDR3 is 14 residues. The CDR3 bases are TGTGCCTGGAGTGTACAGGGTATCTCCTACGAGCAGTACTTC. It specifies CAWSVQGISYEQYF. Full variable domain (rest looked up from reference TRBV30 and TRBJ2-7): SQTIHQWPATLVQPVGSPLSLECTVEGTSNPNLYWYRQAAGRGLQLLFYSVGIGQISSEVPQNLSASRPQDRQFILSSKKLLLSDSGFYLCAWSVQGISYEQYFGPGTRLTVT.

The table lists this clone with many counts. The chain joins TRBV28 to TRBJ1-5, with TRBD1 identical over 8 bases. There are 17 residues in the CDR3. V was clipped by 5 bases and J by 0 bases; unmatched bases: 9. Germline V gives CDR1 MDHEN, CDR2 SYDVKM. This CDR3 is CASSPGGLTYSNQPQHF. The CDR3 DNA is TGTGCCAGCAGTCCAGGGGGCCTTACTTATAGCAATCAGCCCCAGCATTTT.

This chain joins TRBV6-5 and TRBJ2-7; 7 bases are shared with TRBD1. Germline CDR1 reads MNHEY; CDR2 reads SVGAGI. After removal of 5 bases from V and 4 bases from J, the junction contained 5 bases not matched to a gene. The CDR3 is made up of 13 amino acids. This CDR3 reads CASSQTGQYEQYF. The CDR3 nucleotides read TGTGCCAGCAGTCAGACAGGGCAGTACGAGCAGTACTTC.

The V gene is TRBV20-1, the J gene TRBJ2-3, with TRBD1 matching 9 bases. The CDR3 contains 14 residues. From germline, CDR1 is DFQATT and CDR2 SNEGSKA (reference sequence). V dropped 3 bases and J dropped 3; count of bases not matched to a gene: 4. The CDR3 reads CSASRDRETDTQYF. CDR3 in DNA: TGCAGTGCTAGTCGGGACAGGGAGACAGATACGCAGTATTTT.

V and J are TRBV6-2 or TRBV6-3 and TRBJ2-5, with D uncertain. V dropped 3 bases and J dropped 0 bases, with 11 bases sitting between them. Germline V lookup: CDR1 MNHEY, CDR2 SVGEGT. The CDR3 extends over 15 amino acids. In DNA, the CDR3 is TGTGCCAGCAGTTATGCCGAGTATGACCAAGAGACCCAGTACTTC. Its protein is CASSYAEYDQETQYF.

V and J are TRBV2 and TRBJ2-3; 10 bases line up with TRBD1. Germline trimming cut 6 bases from V and 4 bases from J; bases unmatched to any gene: 7. The length of the CDR3 is 15 residues. Germline-derived CDR1 and CDR2 are SNHLY and FYNNEI. CDR3 in DNA: TGTGCCAGCAGCAACGGACAGGGGGACCCAGATACGCAGTATTTT. It yields the protein CASSNGQGDPDTQYF. Full variable domain (remainder filled in from reference TRBV2 and TRBJ2-3): EPEVTQTPSHQVTQMGQEVILRCVPISNHLYFYWYRQILGQKVEFLVSFYNNEISEKSEIFDDQFSVERPDGSNFTLKIRSTKLEDSAMYFCASSNGQGDPDTQYFGPGTRLTVL.

The chain uses TRBV2 and TRBJ2-7, with D maybe TRBD1 (6 bases). The CDR3 has 13 residues. Trimming left V 3 bases short and J 1 base short, with 7 bases between. The germline gives CDR1 SNHLY, CDR2 FYNNEI. The DNA of the CDR3 is TGTGCCAGCAGTGACAGGGGTTCCTACGAGCAGTACTTC. Its protein is CASSDRGSYEQYF.

The V gene is TRBV7-3, the J gene TRBJ1-5; D not resolved. Germline CDR1 and CDR2: SGHTA and FQGTGA. The CDR3 totals 13 residues. Deletions cut 8 bases from V and 3 bases from J, with 11 bases between. The CDR3 is CASALLPNQPQHF. The CDR3 bases are TGTGCCAGCGCACTGCTTCCCAATCAGCCCCAGCATTTT.

The chain is built from TRBV25-1 and TRBJ1-4; D ambiguous. Looked up from germline, CDR1 is MGHDK and CDR2 is SYGVNS. V was cut by 0 bases and J by 8 bases, with 4 bases left in between. CDR3 length: 12 amino acids. CDR3 bases: TGTGCCAGCAGTGAATATGGCGAAAAACTGTTTTTT. It yields the protein CASSEYGEKLFF. Filled out from reference TRBV25-1 and TRBJ1-4, the complete variable domain reads EADIYQTPRYLVIGTGKKITLECSQTMGHDKMYWYQQDPGMELHLIHYSYGVNSTEKGDLSSESTVSRIRTEHFPLTLESARPSHTSQYLCASSEYGEKLFFGSGTQLSVL.

The chain uses TRBV7-3 and TRBJ2-2; tentatively, D is TRBD1 (5 bases). The V and J ends lost 5 bases and 4 bases respectively, with 8 bases between them. Germline V gene sequence: CDR1 SGHTA, CDR2 FQGTGA. There are 13 residues in the CDR3. The CDR3 spells CASSRTSTGELFF. The CDR3 DNA is TGTGCCAGCAGCAGGACATCCACCGGGGAGCTGTTTTTT. The full variable domain, with the rest looked up from reference TRBV7-3 and TRBJ2-2, is GAGVSQTPSNKVTEKGKYVELRCDPISGHTALYWYRQSLGQGPEFLIYFQGTGAADDSGLPNDRFFAVRPEGSVSTLKIQRTERGDSAVYLCASSRTSTGELFFGEGSRLTVL.

The CDR3 loop reads CASSLYDSGSNQPQHF. The CDR3 DNA sequence: TGTGCCAGCAGCTTATACGACAGTGGAAGCAATCAGCCCCAGCATTTT. The rearrangement links TRBV7-8 to TRBJ1-5; perhaps TRBD1 as D (5 bases). The germline gives CDR1 SGHVS, CDR2 FQNEAQ. Between the trimmed V and J ends, which lost 2 bases and 1 base, there was a span of 12 bases. CDR3 length: 16 residues.

The chain couples TRBV24-1 to TRBJ2-1; a possible D gene is TRBD1 (6 bases). Germline-derived CDR1 and CDR2 are KGHDR and SFDVKD. V lost 3 bases to trimming and J lost 4 bases, with 9 bases between them. The CDR3 contains 14 residues. In DNA form, the CDR3 reads TGTGCCACCAGTGATCCTAGGGGGTACAATGAGCAGTTCTTC. It is translated as CATSDPRGYNEQFF.

The V gene is TRBV6-5, the J gene TRBJ2-7; tentatively, D is TRBD1 (6 bases). This CDR3 is built from 15 residues. V was cut by 2 bases and J by 0 bases, with 11 bases left in between. Germline V gene data show CDR1 as MNHEY and CDR2 as SVGAGI. The CDR3 DNA reads as TGTGCCAGCAGTTACACCACAGGGACCTCCTACGAGCAGTACTTC. Protein: CASSYTTGTSYEQYF.

V usage is TRBV3-1 (or the pseudogene TRBV3-2) and J usage is TRBJ2-7; maybe TRBD2 (7 bases). V lost 4 bases and J lost 4, with 17 bases in between. CDR1 is LGHDT, CDR2 YNNKEL, per germline (reference sequence). The CDR3 length is 15 residues. The CDR3, as DNA: TGTGCCAGCAGCCTTTCGGGGGGCGGAGGATACGAGCAGTACTTC. Translating gives CASSLSGGGGYEQYF.

The count of this clone is one. The rearrangement links TRBV2 to TRBJ1-4, with TRBD1 identical over 7 bases. The CDR3 consists of 17 residues. Germline V lookup: CDR1 SNHLY, CDR2 FYNNEI. V lost 5 bases, J lost 5 bases, and 14 bases stayed unmatched. This chain's CDR3 is CASSRRGATGKNEKLFF. The CDR3 nucleotides are TGTGCCAGCAGTAGGAGGGGGGCGACAGGGAAGAATGAAAAACTGTTTTTT.

The rearrangement joins TRBV5-1 to TRBJ2-3; a possible D gene is TRBD2 (6 bases). Germline CDR1 and CDR2: SGHRS and YFSETQ. Deletions cut 0 bases from V and 6 bases from J, with 11 bases between. This CDR3 is 14 amino acids long. As DNA, the CDR3 is TGCGCCAGCAGCTTGGTCAGGGCGGGGGATACGCAGTATTTT. It encodes CASSLVRAGDTQYF. Full variable domain (rest looked up from reference TRBV5-1 and TRBJ2-3): KAGVTQTPRYLIKTRGQQVTLSCSPISGHRSVSWYQQTPGQGLQFLFEYFSETQRNKGNFPGRFSGRQFSNSRSEMNVSTLELGDSALYLCASSLVRAGDTQYFGPGTRLTVL.

Details on this clone: At one boundary the junction diverges from the germline segment, which might be a read error. The chain is built from TRBV24-1 and TRBJ2-7; TRBD1 matches at 12 bases. This CDR3 is built from 13 residues. Per germline, CDR1 KGHDR and CDR2 SFDVKD. This chain's CDR3 is CATSSGTGGPLGF. CDR3 sequence (DNA): TGTGCCACCAGCTCCGGGACAGGGGGCCCCCTAGGGTTC.

J is TRBJ1-1 and V is TRBV28, with D maybe TRBD1 (6 bases). From germline, CDR1 is MDHEN and CDR2 SYDVKM. Trimming took off 4 bases at V and 1 base at J, with 19 bases between the two ends. This CDR3 region has 17 residues. The CDR3 protein is CASSSPPSRGPNTEAFF. The CDR3 DNA sequence: TGTGCCAGCAGTTCTCCCCCCTCCAGGGGTCCGAACACTGAAGCTTTCTTT.

This clone was counted between two and nine times. The chain recombines TRBV7-2 with TRBJ2-2; 9 positions agree with TRBD1. The germline V gene has CDR1 SGHTA and CDR2 FQGNSA. The CDR3 has 15 amino acids. V was clipped by 5 bases and J by 6 bases; unmatched bases: 7. CDR3 residues: CASSRDRAVPGELFF. CDR3 sequence (DNA): TGTGCCAGCAGCCGGGACAGGGCTGTCCCCGGGGAGCTGTTTTTT.

This clone has a handful of counts. The chain has TRBV5-1 and TRBJ1-6; 9 nucleotides align to TRBD1. V gave up 4 bases and J gave up 8 bases; unmatched junction bases: 7. The germline CDR1 and CDR2 sequences are SGHRS and YFSETQ. The CDR3 extends over 15 amino acids. DNA of the CDR3: TGCGCCAGCAGCCAAGGACAGGGGATTTATTCACCCCTCCACTTT. This encodes CASSQGQGIYSPLHF.

The CDR3 region is CASSTERGANVLTF. CDR3 nucleotides: TGTGCCAGCAGTACCGAGAGGGGGGCCAACGTCCTGACTTTC. This chain joins TRBV6-5 and TRBJ2-6; D gene uncertain. Per the germline V gene, CDR1 is MNHEY and CDR2 is SVGAGI. This CDR3 spans 14 amino acids. With 5 bases removed from V and 4 bases from J, the gap between germline ends came to 9 bases.

V gene TRBV10-3 combines with J gene TRBJ2-1; D not certain. This CDR3 comprises 13 residues. V lost 3 bases to trimming and J lost 6 bases, with 9 bases between them. Germline V gene data show CDR1 as ENHRY and CDR2 as SYGVKD. CDR3 region: CAISETDGNEQFF. DNA for the CDR3: TGTGCCATCAGTGAAACAGACGGCAATGAGCAGTTCTTC.

This clone was counted a few times. V usage is TRBV2 and J usage is TRBJ1-1; a weak D match, TRBD1 (6 bases). This CDR3 is built from 14 residues. V was trimmed by 4 bases and J by 2 bases, leaving 11 bases between them. Germline-derived CDR1 and CDR2 are SNHLY and FYNNEI. The chain's CDR3 is CASSVGGRNTEAFF. The CDR3 DNA reads TGTGCCAGCAGTGTAGGGGGAAGAAACACTGAAGCTTTCTTT.

The chain joins TRBV28 to TRBJ1-2, with TRBD1 as a possible D gene (5 bases). The CDR3 has 15 residues. V was shortened by 2 bases and J by 6 bases, with 16 bases between the two germline ends. In germline, CDR1 is MDHEN, CDR2 SYDVKM. The CDR3: CASSLIPARVNGYTF. The CDR3, as DNA: TGTGCCAGCAGTTTAATCCCCGCCAGGGTAAATGGCTACACCTTC.

This clone appeared a few times. This chain connects TRBV12-3 or TRBV12-4 to TRBJ1-2, with 8 bases matching TRBD1. V was clipped by 5 bases and J by 4 bases; unmatched bases: 3. The CDR3 spans 13 residues. DNA for the CDR3: TGTGCCAGCAGTACTACAGGGGGCTATGGCTACACCTTC. Protein sequence: CASSTTGGYGYTF.

The rearrangement uses TRBV25-1 and TRBJ2-3; 7 positions match TRBD2. The CDR3 length is 14 residues. CDR1 is MGHDK and CDR2 is SYGVNS in the germline V gene. The V segment lost 2 bases and the J segment 7 bases; nucleotides outside the gene matches: 6. This chain's CDR3 is CASSEGGGSNTQYF. The DNA for the CDR3 is TGTGCCAGCAGTGAAGGGGGGGGATCGAATACGCAGTATTTT.

The chain recombines TRBV5-1 with TRBJ2-2; 11 bases agree with TRBD2. The ends lost 3 bases at V and 7 bases at J; junction bases unmatched: 2. The CDR3 totals 14 residues. CDR1 is SGHRS, CDR2 YFSETQ, per germline. In DNA, the CDR3 is TGCGCCAGCAGCTCACTAGCGGGGGTCGGGGAGCTGTTTTTT. It specifies CASSSLAGVGELFF.